These 13 T cell receptor beta chains share one sample of origin, sequenced in a study of T-cell memory formation after mild COVID-19. From the 5' RACE reads, TCRdb called clonotypes with MiXCR, one entry per CDR3 protein. The sample records about 390,000 distinct CDR3 sequences, around a fifth being singletons. Sample: PBMCs or a T cell subset sorted from them (not recorded which). The source of these receptors is an adult woman who had mild COVID-19 (a few samples of this study predate the infection). Cell type and time point are not known.

This sequence joins TRBV4-1 and TRBJ2-7; D possibly matches TRBD1 or TRBD2 (5 bases each). The V and J ends lost 0 bases and 1 base respectively, with 10 bases between them. The CDR3 contains 15 residues. Germline-derived CDR1 and CDR2 are MGHRA and YSYEKL. DNA for the CDR3: TGCGCCAGCAGCCAAGAGTTTGGGGGTTCCTACGAGCAGTACTTC. This sequence encodes CASSQEFGGSYEQYF.

In DNA, the CDR3 is TGCAGTGCTAAAAAGGGCTACGAGCAGTACTTC. It codes for CSAKKGYEQYF. The chain recombines TRBV20-1 with TRBJ2-7; D is undetermined. The CDR3 covers 11 residues. Trimming removed 4 bases at V and 3 bases at J, with 7 bases between. Germline CDR1 and CDR2: DFQATT and SNEGSKA (reference sequence).

The rearrangement joins TRBV6-6 to TRBJ1-4; 9 nucleotides align to TRBD1. Germline-derived CDR1 and CDR2 are MNHNY and SVGAGI (reference sequence). Trimming took 0 bases from V and 4 from J; bases not matched to a gene: 12. This CDR3 region has 19 residues. The CDR3 spells CASSYSRLRGQGDNEKLFF. Here the CDR3 DNA reads TGTGCCAGCAGTTACTCGAGGTTAAGGGGACAGGGTGATAATGAAAAACTGTTTTTT.

V and J are TRBV12-3 or TRBV12-4 and TRBJ2-4, with D perhaps matching TRBD2 (5 bases). V lost 4 bases and J lost 0, with 10 bases in between. The CDR3 covers 15 residues. The CDR3 is CASSWAGQAKNIQYF. The DNA for the CDR3 is TGTGCCAGCAGTTGGGCGGGCCAAGCCAAAAACATTCAGTACTTC.

This clonotype showed up just a few times. The CDR3 DNA is TGCGCCAGCAGCCAAGATGGAACAGGGGCAATGGAAAAACTGTTTTTT. Translated: CASSQDGTGAMEKLFF. V usage is TRBV4-1 and J usage is TRBJ1-4; 7 bases are a match to TRBD1. The germline gives CDR1 MGHRA, CDR2 YSYEKL. Trimming took 0 bases from V and 8 from J; bases not matched to a gene: 9. The CDR3 totals 16 residues.

In nucleotides, the CDR3 is TGTGCCAGCTCACCACCGAAGACGGCGGGGGGCACCGGGGAGCTGTTTTTT. Its protein product is CASSPPKTAGGTGELFF. J is TRBJ2-2 and V is TRBV18, with TRBD2 matching over 8 bases. Germline CDR1 KGHSH, CDR2 LQKENI. Trimming at V came to 0 bases and at J to 4 bases, leaving 7 bases not matched to a gene. The CDR3 totals 17 residues.

This clonotype appeared a few times. The chain has TRBV12-3 or TRBV12-4 and TRBJ1-1; D ambiguous. V was cut by 7 bases and J by 1 base, with 10 bases left in between. CDR3 size: 13 residues. The CDR3 DNA reads TGTGCCAGCACCTTTGGACGGAACACTGAAGCTTTCTTT. Translation: CASTFGRNTEAFF.

This clonotype was recorded a few times. The rearrangement links TRBV5-1 to TRBJ2-3; TRBD2 is a possible D gene (6 bases). The CDR3 consists of 15 residues. Germline V gives CDR1 SGHRS, CDR2 YFSETQ. Deletions cut 1 base from V and 2 bases from J, with 11 bases between. The CDR3 DNA reads TGCGCCAGCAGCTTGATGACGGGGGACACAGATACGCAGTATTTT. It translates to CASSLMTGDTDTQYF. Full variable domain (missing parts from reference TRBV5-1 and TRBJ2-3): KAGVTQTPRYLIKTRGQQVTLSCSPISGHRSVSWYQQTPGQGLQFLFEYFSETQRNKGNFPGRFSGRQFSNSRSEMNVSTLELGDSALYLCASSLMTGDTDTQYFGPGTRLTVL.

V and J are TRBV20-1 and TRBJ2-1; maybe TRBD1 (6 bases). The CDR3 runs 11 residues. Deletions cut 7 bases from V and 10 bases from J, with 14 bases between. The germline CDR1 and CDR2 sequences are DFQATT and SNEGSKA (reference sequence). The CDR3, as DNA: TGCAGTGTTACTCAGGGGAACGAGCAGTTCTTC. It encodes CSVTQGNEQFF.

The rearrangement uses TRBV7-2 and TRBJ2-1; possibly TRBD2 for D (5 bases). Germline CDR1 and CDR2: SGHTA and FQGNSA. The CDR3 runs to 12 residues. Deletions cut 5 bases from V and 10 bases from J, with 12 bases between. CDR3 coding DNA: TGTGCCAGCAGCCCTCAACTAGGCGAGCAGTTCTTC. Its translation: CASSPQLGEQFF. The variable domain in full, completed from reference TRBV7-2 and TRBJ2-1, reads GAGVSQSPSNKVTEKGKDVELRCDPISGHTALYWYRQSLGQGLEFLIYFQGNSAPDKSGLPSDRFSAERTGGSVSTLTIQRTQQEDSAVYLCASSPQLGEQFFGPGTRLTVL.

V usage is TRBV19 and J usage is TRBJ2-2; D call uncertain. CDR1 is LNHDA, CDR2 SQIVND, per germline (reference sequence). The CDR3 length is 14 residues. Trimming left V 1 base short and J 3 bases short, with 6 bases between. CDR3 loop: CASSIVADTGELFF. CDR3 DNA sequence: TGTGCCAGTAGTATAGTGGCAGACACCGGGGAGCTGTTTTTT.

There are many counts of this clonotype. The chain combines TRBV7-2 with TRBJ1-2, with D tentatively TRBD1 (6 bases). Per germline, CDR1 SGHTA and CDR2 FQGNSA. The CDR3 sequence is 12 residues long. The V and J ends lost 5 bases and 4 bases respectively, with 8 bases between them. In DNA form, the CDR3 reads TGTGCCAGCAGCCCGGACAGCTATGGCTACACCTTC. Residues: CASSPDSYGYTF.

This clonotype was observed many times. CDR3 sequence: CASSQADQETQYF. In DNA form, the CDR3 reads TGCGCCAGCAGCCAGGCGGACCAAGAGACCCAGTACTTC. The V gene is TRBV4-3, the J gene TRBJ2-5, with no clear D. The length of the CDR3 is 13 residues. Trimming shortened V by 3 bases and J by 0 bases, and 5 bases separated the two germline ends. Germline CDR1 and CDR2: LGHNA and YSLEER.